This entry lists 30 T cell receptor beta chains sequenced from one sample in a study of blood T cell repertoires in COVID-19. The table came from immunoSEQ multiplex PCR; TCRdb's copy has only in-frame clones and leaves some out. Here the sample spans around 76,000 clones, around 83% being singletons. Input material: peripheral blood. The receptor set was obtained from an elderly man with acute or convalescent COVID-19.

The gene calls are TRBV6-2 or TRBV6-3 and TRBJ2-3, with D possibly TRBD1 on 6 matching bases. The CDR3 extends over 15 amino acids. Germline V gene sequence: CDR1 MNHEY, CDR2 SVGEGT. V lost 5 bases and J 2 bases, leaving 14 bases between the germline ends. The DNA for the CDR3 is TGTGCCAGCAGTCCGCTCAGGGGAGTCACAGATACGCAGTATTTT. Its translation: CASSPLRGVTDTQYF.

The V and J genes are TRBV5-4 and TRBJ2-1; tentatively, D is TRBD2 (7 bases). Trimming shortened V by 0 bases and J by 0 bases, and 10 bases separated the two germline ends. Germline loops: CDR1 SGHNT, CDR2 YYREEE (reference sequence). CDR3 length: 16 residues. CDR3 coding DNA: TGTGCCAGCAGCTTGGCGGCGGGGGCCTCCTACAATGAGCAGTTCTTC. Amino acid sequence: CASSLAAGASYNEQFF.

The chain uses TRBV10-3 and TRBJ2-1, with 8 nucleotides matching TRBD2. Germline CDR1 reads ENHRY; CDR2 reads SYGVKD. This CDR3 has 15 amino acids. The J segment lost 10 bases and the V segment lost 0 bases, leaving 8 bases of the junction unmatched. In DNA form, the CDR3 reads TGTGCCATCAGTGAGTCAAGCGGGAGCGTCCAAGAGCAGTTCTTC. Protein product: CAISESSGSVQEQFF.

This chain joins TRBV19 and TRBJ2-7, with unresolved D. The CDR3 sequence is 14 residues long. Trimming cost V 4 bases and J 1 base, with 11 bases left between them. CDR1 is LNHDA and CDR2 is SQIVND in the germline V gene (reference sequence). For the CDR3, the DNA is TGTGCCAGTAGTACCGCGGCCCAATCCTACGAGCAGTACTTC. This codes for CASSTAAQSYEQYF.

The chain uses TRBV19 and TRBJ2-7; D call uncertain. The germline CDR1 and CDR2 sequences are LNHDA and SQIVND (reference sequence). V was clipped by 3 bases and J by 0 bases, with 12 bases between them. CDR3 length: 15 amino acids. The CDR3 region is CASSMVESSSYEQYF. The CDR3 DNA reads TGTGCCAGTAGTATGGTGGAGTCAAGCTCCTACGAGCAGTACTTC. The full variable domain, in which reference TRBV19 and TRBJ2-7 provide the parts outside the CDR3, is DGGITQSPKYLFRKEGQNVTLSCEQNLNHDAMYWYRQDPGQGLRLIYYSQIVNDFQKGDIAEGYSVSREKKESFPLTVTSAQKNPTAFYLCASSMVESSSYEQYFGPGTRLTVT.

In DNA, the CDR3 is TGTGCCAGCAGCCCGGGGTCATCGGGTGAGCAGTACTTC. It translates to CASSPGSSGEQYF. The chain links TRBV7-2 to TRBJ2-7; possibly TRBD2 for D (5 bases). The CDR3 totals 13 residues. V was trimmed by 5 bases and J by 7 bases, leaving 15 bases between them. Germline CDR1 is SGHTA and CDR2 is FQGNSA.

The chain has TRBV6-2 or TRBV6-3 and TRBJ2-2, with D tentatively TRBD2 (6 bases). The CDR3 loop spans 16 amino acids. The germline V gene has CDR1 MNHEY and CDR2 SVGEGT. Trimming pared 2 bases from V and 4 bases from J, leaving 14 bases between. CDR3 sequence reads: CASSYRGSRVTGELFF. The CDR3, as DNA: TGTGCCAGCAGTTACCGGGGGAGTCGGGTCACCGGGGAGCTGTTTTTT.

The J gene is TRBJ2-3, the V gene TRBV19; no firm D call. The CDR3 runs to 13 residues. CDR1 is LNHDA, CDR2 SQIVND, per germline (reference sequence). Trimming stripped 3 bases from V and 4 bases from J, with 8 bases between. As DNA, the CDR3 is TGTGCCAGTAGTATTCAACTACCAGATACGCAGTATTTT. It is translated as CASSIQLPDTQYF.

The CDR3 protein is CASSPQGGDTEAFF. As DNA, the CDR3 is TGTGCCAGCTCACCACAGGGTGGAGACACTGAAGCTTTCTTT. This chain connects TRBV2 to TRBJ1-1; perhaps TRBD1 as D (6 bases). CDR3 length: 14 residues. Trimming shortened V by 8 bases and J by 3 bases, and 16 bases separated the two germline ends. The germline CDR1 and CDR2 sequences are SNHLY and FYNNEI.

The chain carries TRBV7-2 and TRBJ2-7; TRBD2 aligns across 7 bases. Germline CDR1 reads SGHTA; CDR2 reads FQGNSA. V trimming: 5 bases; J trimming: 3 bases; junction bases outside the gene matches: 4. CDR3 size: 13 residues. Here the CDR3 reads CASSVSSGYEQYF. The CDR3, as DNA: TGTGCCAGCAGCGTTTCTAGCGGCTACGAGCAGTACTTC.

The rearrangement joins TRBV6-2 or TRBV6-3 to TRBJ1-1; 7 bases match TRBD1. J lost 4 bases, V lost 5 bases, and 7 bases had no gene match. Germline V gene lookup returns CDR1 MNHEY and CDR2 SVGEGT. The CDR3 loop spans 14 amino acids. CDR3 region: CASSLTGTATEAFF. CDR3 in DNA: TGTGCCAGCAGTCTGACAGGGACAGCCACTGAAGCTTTCTTT.

The chain recombines TRBV5-1 with TRBJ2-5; 11 nucleotides line up with TRBD1. J was trimmed by 12 bases and V by 3 bases; bases with no gene match: 16. Looked up from germline, CDR1 is SGHRS and CDR2 is YFSETQ. This CDR3 has 16 residues. CDR3 in amino acids: CASSSSPQDRGRREYF. The CDR3 DNA sequence: TGCGCCAGCAGCTCCTCACCCCAGGACAGGGGGCGCAGGGAGTACTTC.

The J gene is TRBJ1-2, the V gene TRBV6-5; 8 nucleotides align to TRBD1. Germline V CDR1 and CDR2: MNHEY, SVGAGI. The length of the CDR3 is 13 residues. For the CDR3, the DNA is TGTGCTGAGGGACAGGCGCTACCCTATGGCTACACCTTC. It encodes CAEGQALPYGYTF.

This sequence joins TRBV4-1 and TRBJ1-5; 7 nucleotides line up with TRBD1. V gave up 2 bases and J gave up 2 bases; unmatched junction bases: 3. This CDR3 has 15 residues. Germline V lookup: CDR1 MGHRA, CDR2 YSYEKL. The CDR3 DNA reads TGCGCCAGCAGCCAATTTCAGGGGGGCAATCAGCCCCAGCATTTT. Protein product: CASSQFQGGNQPQHF.

The rearrangement uses TRBV5-1 and TRBJ2-1; TRBD1 agrees at 11 bases. This CDR3 comprises 16 residues. V dropped 4 bases and J dropped 4; count of bases not matched to a gene: 7. Germline V gene lookup returns CDR1 SGHRS and CDR2 YFSETQ. The CDR3 is CASSTGTGGPYNEQFF. The CDR3 DNA follows: TGCGCCAGCAGCACCGGGACAGGGGGGCCTTACAATGAGCAGTTCTTC.

J is TRBJ2-5 and V is TRBV7-9; D is possibly TRBD1 (8 bases). This CDR3 is 18 amino acids long. Trimming stripped 5 bases from V and 5 bases from J, with 27 bases between. Germline CDR1 is SEHNR and CDR2 is FQNEAQ (reference sequence). Here the CDR3 DNA reads TGTGCCAGCAGCGATTCAGGGGGCCGGGGGGTCATGGTGGAGACCCAGTACTTC. It translates to CASSDSGGRGVMVETQYF.

This chain links TRBV7-2 with TRBJ2-2; tentatively, D is TRBD2 (6 bases). Germline assignment: CDR1 SGHTA and CDR2 FQGNSA. The CDR3 runs to 16 residues. V dropped 5 bases and J dropped 1 base, with 14 bases sitting between them. The CDR3, as DNA: TGTGCCAGCAGCCCCCGGACTATTATGAACACCGGGGAGCTGTTTTTT. Protein sequence: CASSPRTIMNTGELFF. Full variable domain (missing parts from reference TRBV7-2 and TRBJ2-2): GAGVSQSPSNKVTEKGKDVELRCDPISGHTALYWYRQSLGQGLEFLIYFQGNSAPDKSGLPSDRFSAERTGGSVSTLTIQRTQQEDSAVYLCASSPRTIMNTGELFFGEGSRLTVL.

This sequence joins TRBV6-6 and TRBJ1-1; D uncertain. Germline CDR1 MNHNY, CDR2 SVGAGI (reference sequence). Trimming left V 2 bases short and J 0 bases short, with 10 bases between. The CDR3 totals 15 residues. The CDR3 DNA follows: TGTGCCAGCAGTTACGAGGAGGGAATGAACACTGAAGCTTTCTTT. It specifies CASSYEEGMNTEAFF.

The chain is built from TRBV7-2 and TRBJ2-1; 7 bases line up with TRBD1. Trimming at V came to 1 base and at J to 13 bases, leaving 10 bases not matched to a gene. The CDR3 is 14 residues long. Germline CDR1 and CDR2: SGHTA and FQGNSA. The CDR3 loop reads CASSLEGTADRQFF. In DNA, the CDR3 is TGTGCCAGCAGCTTAGAGGGGACAGCGGACAGACAGTTCTTC.

The sample holds a few counts of this clone. CDR3 region: CASSQSTMGTGGSGANVLTF. Here the CDR3 DNA reads TGTGCCAGCAGCCAAAGTACCATGGGGACAGGGGGTTCTGGGGCCAACGTCCTGACTTTC. The rearrangement joins TRBV3-1 (or the pseudogene TRBV3-2) to TRBJ2-6, with 11 bases fitting TRBD1. Germline loops: CDR1 LGHDT, CDR2 YNNKEL (reference sequence). With 2 bases clipped from V and 1 base from J, the junction kept 10 bases outside the gene matches. There are 20 residues in the CDR3.

The CDR3 DNA sequence: TGTGCCAGCAGCGACTCCCCGGGACAGACTTACGAGCAGTACTTC. This translates into CASSDSPGQTYEQYF. The genes are TRBV5-6 and TRBJ2-7; 7 bases fit TRBD1. Unmatched junction bases numbered 11, after V lost 4 bases and J lost 4 bases. CDR1 SGHDT and CDR2 YYEEEE come from the germline V gene. The CDR3 is 15 amino acids.

V and J are TRBV19 and TRBJ1-2; 7 nucleotides agree with TRBD1. Germline V CDR1 and CDR2: LNHDA, SQIVND (reference sequence). This CDR3 has 14 residues. V lost 5 bases, J lost 10 bases, and 13 bases stayed unmatched. For the CDR3, the DNA is TGTGCCAGTAGTTTATATCGGCAGGGGGAGGACTACACCTTC. Protein sequence: CASSLYRQGEDYTF.

The J gene is TRBJ1-1, the V gene TRBV7-2; tentative D call: TRBD1 (6 bases). Between the trimmed V and J ends, which lost 5 bases and 2 bases, there was a span of 9 bases. CDR3 length: 13 amino acids. Germline V gives CDR1 SGHTA, CDR2 FQGNSA. CDR3 amino acids: CASSTDSNTEAFF. The CDR3 DNA is TGTGCCAGCAGCACGGACAGTAACACTGAAGCTTTCTTT.

The chain links TRBV5-4 to TRBJ1-1; no firm D call. Germline V CDR1 and CDR2: SGHNT, YYREEE (reference sequence). The CDR3 length is 16 residues. The V gene lost 0 bases and the J gene lost 0 bases, with 12 bases spanning the gap. CDR3 loop: CASSLAYSTLNTEAFF. CDR3 nucleotides: TGTGCCAGCAGCTTGGCTTACTCCACCCTGAACACTGAAGCTTTCTTT.

The chain joins TRBV2 to TRBJ2-1; perhaps TRBD1 as D (5 bases). The ends were cut back, 2 bases at V and 8 bases at J, with 13 bases in the middle. The CDR3 extends over 14 amino acids. CDR1 is SNHLY and CDR2 is FYNNEI in the germline V gene. In DNA form, the CDR3 reads TGTGCCAGCAGTGAATATCAGGACATATATGAGCAGTTCTTC. Its translation is CASSEYQDIYEQFF.

This clone was detected once. CDR3 sequence (DNA): TGTGCCAGCAGCTTCTTCTTGCAGGAGCAGTTCTTC. It yields the protein CASSFFLQEQFF. The rearrangement joins TRBV7-3 to TRBJ2-1; D unresolved. The V gene's germline CDR1 is SGHTA and CDR2 FQGTGA. This CDR3 spans 12 amino acids. Trimming stripped 3 bases from V and 10 bases from J, with 10 bases between.

The chain employs TRBV12-1 and TRBJ2-4; the D call in the table, TRBD2, was not verified against the DNA. TRBV12-1 has pseudogene status. The CDR3 runs to 15 residues. This chain's CDR3 is CASSSWVAGRNIQYF. DNA for the CDR3: TGTGCCAGCAGTTCCTGGGTAGCGGGAAGAAACATTCAGTACTTC.

The CDR3 sequence is CASSQDASGGGELFF. CDR3 bases: TGCGCCAGCAGCCAAGATGCTAGCGGGGGCGGGGAGCTGTTTTTT. The chain couples TRBV4-3 to TRBJ2-2, with TRBD2 matching 10 bases. Germline CDR1 reads LGHNA; CDR2 reads YSLEER. This CDR3 has 15 residues. V gave up 0 bases and J gave up 7 bases; unmatched junction bases: 2.

This clone was counted once. The chain employs TRBV20-1 and TRBJ2-3; weak D call: TRBD2 (5 bases). CDR3 length equals 11 residues. The germline gives CDR1 DFQATT, CDR2 SNEGSKA (reference sequence). Trimming cost V 2 bases and J 11 bases, with 11 bases left between them. The CDR3 protein is CSARTGIEQYF. CDR3 in DNA: TGCAGTGCTAGAACCGGGATTGAGCAGTATTTT.

The rearrangement uses TRBV4-3 and TRBJ1-5, with a weak D call TRBD1 (5 bases). Germline V gene data show CDR1 as LGHNA and CDR2 as YSLEER. The CDR3 length is 17 residues. Trimming pared 0 bases from V and 2 bases from J, leaving 14 bases between. CDR3: CASSQDRRRGGNQPQHF. The CDR3 DNA reads as TGCGCCAGCAGCCAAGATAGGAGGAGGGGAGGCAATCAGCCCCAGCATTTT.